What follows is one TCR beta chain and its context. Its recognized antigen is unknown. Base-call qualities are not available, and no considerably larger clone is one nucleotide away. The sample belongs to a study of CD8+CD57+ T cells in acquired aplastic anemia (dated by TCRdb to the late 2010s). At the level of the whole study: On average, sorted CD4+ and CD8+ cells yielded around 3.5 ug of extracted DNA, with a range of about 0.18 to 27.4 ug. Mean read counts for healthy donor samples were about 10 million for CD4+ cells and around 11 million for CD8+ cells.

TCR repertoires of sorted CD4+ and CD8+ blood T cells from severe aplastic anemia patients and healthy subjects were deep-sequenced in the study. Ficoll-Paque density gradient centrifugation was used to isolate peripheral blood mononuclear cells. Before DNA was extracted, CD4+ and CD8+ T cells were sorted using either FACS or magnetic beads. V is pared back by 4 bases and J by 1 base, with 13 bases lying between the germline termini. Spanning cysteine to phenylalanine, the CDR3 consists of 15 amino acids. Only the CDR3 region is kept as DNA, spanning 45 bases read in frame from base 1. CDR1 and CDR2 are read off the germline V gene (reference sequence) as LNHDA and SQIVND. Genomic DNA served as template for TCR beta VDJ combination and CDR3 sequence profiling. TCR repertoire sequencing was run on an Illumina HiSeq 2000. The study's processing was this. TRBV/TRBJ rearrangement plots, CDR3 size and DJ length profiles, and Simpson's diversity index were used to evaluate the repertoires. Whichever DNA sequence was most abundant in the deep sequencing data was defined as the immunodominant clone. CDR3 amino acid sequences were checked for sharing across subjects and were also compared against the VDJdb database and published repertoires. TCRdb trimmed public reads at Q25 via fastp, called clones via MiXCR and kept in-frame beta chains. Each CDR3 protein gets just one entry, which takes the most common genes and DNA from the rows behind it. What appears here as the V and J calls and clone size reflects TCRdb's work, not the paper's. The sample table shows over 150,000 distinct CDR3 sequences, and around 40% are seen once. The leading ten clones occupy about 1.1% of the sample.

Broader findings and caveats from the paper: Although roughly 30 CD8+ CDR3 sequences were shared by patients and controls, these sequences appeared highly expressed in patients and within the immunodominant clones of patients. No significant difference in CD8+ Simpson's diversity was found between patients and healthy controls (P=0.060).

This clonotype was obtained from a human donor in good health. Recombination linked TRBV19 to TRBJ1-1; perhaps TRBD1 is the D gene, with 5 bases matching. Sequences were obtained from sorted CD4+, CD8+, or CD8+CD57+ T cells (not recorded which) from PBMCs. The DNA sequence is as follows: TGTGCCAGTAGTACCAGGGTCCTGGGGAACACTGAAGCTTTCTTT. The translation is CASSTRVLGNTEAFF. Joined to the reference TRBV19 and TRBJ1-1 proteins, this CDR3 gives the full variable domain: DGGITQSPKYLFRKEGQNVTLSCEQNLNHDAMYWYRQDPGQGLRLIYYSQIVNDFQKGDIAEGYSVSREKKESFPLTVTSAQKNPTAFYLCASSTRVLGNTEAFFGQGTRLTVV.